Sequencing of this TCR beta chain was carried out in a study of T-cell memory formation after mild COVID-19. Study findings and constraints: CD4+ clones that contracted lay mainly in CM and EM; CD8+ ones lay in EMRA. Cross-reactive memory seemingly joined, as some responding clones were found in pre-infection memory.

This clonotype showed up just once. What it recognizes is unknown. TCRdb re-called the 5' RACE reads through MiXCR, storing one row per CDR3 protein. The sample yields hundreds of thousands of distinct CDR3 sequences, around 15% seen once. Germline CDR1 is SGDLS and CDR2 is YYNGEE. CDR3 size: 15 residues. V trimming: 3 bases; J trimming: 9 bases; junction bases outside the gene matches: 9. The sample comprised PBMCs or a T cell subset sorted from them (not recorded which). The sequence derives from a young man who had mild COVID-19 (a few samples of this study predate the infection). Cell type and time point are not known. J is TRBJ2-1 and V is TRBV9, with 10 nucleotides matching TRBD1. CDR3 in amino acids: CASSALGQGIVEQFF. CDR3 bases: TGTGCCAGCAGCGCTTTGGGACAGGGGATTGTTGAGCAGTTCTTC. Using reference TRBV9 and TRBJ2-1 for the parts outside the CDR3, the full variable domain is DSGVTQTPKHLITATGQRVTLRCSPRSGDLSVYWYQQSLDQGLQFLIQYYNGEERAKGNILERFSAQQFPDLHSELNLSSLELGDSALYFCASSALGQGIVEQFFGPGTRLTVL.